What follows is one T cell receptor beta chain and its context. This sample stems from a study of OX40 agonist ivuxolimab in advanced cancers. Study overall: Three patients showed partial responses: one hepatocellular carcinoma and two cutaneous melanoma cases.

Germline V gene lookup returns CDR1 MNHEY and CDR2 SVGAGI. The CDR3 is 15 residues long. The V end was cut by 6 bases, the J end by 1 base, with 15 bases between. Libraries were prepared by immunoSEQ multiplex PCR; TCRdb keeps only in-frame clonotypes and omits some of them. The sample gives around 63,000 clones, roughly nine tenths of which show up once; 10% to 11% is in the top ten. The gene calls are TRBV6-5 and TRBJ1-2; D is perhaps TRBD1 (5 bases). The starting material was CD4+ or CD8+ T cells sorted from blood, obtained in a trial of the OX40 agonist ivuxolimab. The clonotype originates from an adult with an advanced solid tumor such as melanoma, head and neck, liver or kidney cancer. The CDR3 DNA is TGTGCCAGCAGCCTTGACAGAATTAGTAACTATGGCTACACCTTC. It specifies CASSLDRISNYGYTF.